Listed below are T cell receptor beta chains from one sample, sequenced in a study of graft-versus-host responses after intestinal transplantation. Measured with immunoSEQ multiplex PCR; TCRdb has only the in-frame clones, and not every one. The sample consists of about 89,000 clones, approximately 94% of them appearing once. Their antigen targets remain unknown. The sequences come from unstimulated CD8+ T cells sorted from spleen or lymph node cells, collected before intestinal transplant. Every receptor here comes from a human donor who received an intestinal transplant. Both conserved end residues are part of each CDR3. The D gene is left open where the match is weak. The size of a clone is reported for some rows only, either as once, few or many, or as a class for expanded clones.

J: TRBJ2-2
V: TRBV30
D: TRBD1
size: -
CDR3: CASGTGYTGELFF
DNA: TGTGCCTCCGGGACAGGATACACCGGGGAGCTGTTTTTT

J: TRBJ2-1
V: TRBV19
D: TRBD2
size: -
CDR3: CASSITSGGPSYNEQFF
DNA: TGTGCCAGTAGTATCACTAGCGGGGGCCCCTCCTACAATGAGCAGTTCTTC

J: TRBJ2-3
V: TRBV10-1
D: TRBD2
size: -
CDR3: CASSNGGATDTQYF
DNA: TGCGCCAGCAGCAACGGGGGGGCGACAGATACGCAGTATTTT

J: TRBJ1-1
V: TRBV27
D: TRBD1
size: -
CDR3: CASRTGGTEAFF
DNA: TGTGCCAGCCGGACAGGGGGGACTGAAGCTTTCTTT

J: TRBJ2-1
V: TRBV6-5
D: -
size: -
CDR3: CASTDGGSYNEQFF
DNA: TGTGCCAGCACCGATGGGGGGTCCTACAATGAGCAGTTCTTC

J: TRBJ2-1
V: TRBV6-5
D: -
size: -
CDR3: CASSLQGPHYNEQFF
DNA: TGTGCCAGCAGTCTACAGGGCCCCCATTACAATGAGCAGTTCTTC

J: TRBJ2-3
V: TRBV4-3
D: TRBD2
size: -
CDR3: CASSQDQLAGGDTQYF
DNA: TGCGCCAGCAGCCAAGATCAGTTAGCGGGGGGGGATACGCAGTATTTT

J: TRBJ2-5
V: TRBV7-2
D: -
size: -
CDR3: CASSSLVEETQYF
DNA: TGTGCCAGCAGCTCCTTAGTTGAAGAGACCCAGTACTTC

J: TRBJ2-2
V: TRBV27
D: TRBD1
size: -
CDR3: CASRPDRVYTGELFF
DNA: TGTGCCAGCAGACCCGACAGGGTGTATACCGGGGAGCTGTTTTTT

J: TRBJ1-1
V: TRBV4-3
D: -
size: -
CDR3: CASSQFPTVNTEAFF
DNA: TGCGCCAGCAGCCAATTCCCGACAGTGAACACTGAAGCTTTCTTT

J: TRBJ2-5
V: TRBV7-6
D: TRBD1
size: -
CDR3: CASSLLERQGKETQYF
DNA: TGTGCCAGCAGCTTATTGGAGAGACAGGGTAAAGAGACCCAGTACTTC

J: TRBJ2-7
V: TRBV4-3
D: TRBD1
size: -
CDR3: CASSLRTGPYEQYF
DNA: TGCGCCAGCAGCCTACGGACAGGCCCCTACGAGCAGTACTTC

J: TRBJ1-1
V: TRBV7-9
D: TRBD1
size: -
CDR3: CASSLPGTGATEAFF
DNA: TGTGCCAGCAGCCTCCCCGGGACAGGGGCCACTGAAGCTTTCTTT

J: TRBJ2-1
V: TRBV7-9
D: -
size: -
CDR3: CASSLEGGPENEQFF
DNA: TGTGCCAGCAGCTTAGAGGGGGGGCCTGAGAATGAGCAGTTCTTC

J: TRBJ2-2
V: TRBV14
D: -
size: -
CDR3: CASSSAGQIVPGGELFF
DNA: TGTGCCAGCAGCAGTGCGGGACAGATAGTCCCTGGCGGGGAGCTGTTTTTT

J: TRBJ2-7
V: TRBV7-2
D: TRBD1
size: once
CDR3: CASSLVGRGYEQYF
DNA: TGTGCCAGCAGCTTAGTCGGCAGGGGGTACGAGCAGTACTTC

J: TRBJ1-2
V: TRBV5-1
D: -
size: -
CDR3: CASSSRLGGGYTF
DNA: TGCGCCAGCAGCTCGCGGCTAGGGGGAGGCTACACCTTC

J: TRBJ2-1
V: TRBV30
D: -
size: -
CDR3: CAWMGHSSYNEQFF
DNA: TGTGCCTGGATGGGACACAGCTCCTACAATGAGCAGTTCTTC

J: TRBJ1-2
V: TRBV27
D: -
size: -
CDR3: CASSPNLGAGYTF
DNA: TGTGCCAGCAGCCCTAATTTAGGGGCCGGCTACACCTTC

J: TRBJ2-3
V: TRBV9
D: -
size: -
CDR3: CASSPGLPLYTDTQYF
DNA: TGTGCCAGCAGCCCGGGACTCCCCCTCTACACAGATACGCAGTATTTT

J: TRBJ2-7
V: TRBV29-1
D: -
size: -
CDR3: CSVEALGGEQYF
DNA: TGCAGCGTTGAAGCGCTCGGTGGCGAGCAGTACTTC

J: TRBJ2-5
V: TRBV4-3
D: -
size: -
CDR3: CASSHAYGKSLQETQYF
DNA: TGCGCCAGCAGCCACGCTTATGGCAAATCCCTCCAAGAGACCCAGTACTTC

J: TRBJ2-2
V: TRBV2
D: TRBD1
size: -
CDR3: CASSATGTAVNTGELFF
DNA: TGTGCCAGCAGTGCTACCGGGACAGCTGTGAACACCGGGGAGCTGTTTTTT